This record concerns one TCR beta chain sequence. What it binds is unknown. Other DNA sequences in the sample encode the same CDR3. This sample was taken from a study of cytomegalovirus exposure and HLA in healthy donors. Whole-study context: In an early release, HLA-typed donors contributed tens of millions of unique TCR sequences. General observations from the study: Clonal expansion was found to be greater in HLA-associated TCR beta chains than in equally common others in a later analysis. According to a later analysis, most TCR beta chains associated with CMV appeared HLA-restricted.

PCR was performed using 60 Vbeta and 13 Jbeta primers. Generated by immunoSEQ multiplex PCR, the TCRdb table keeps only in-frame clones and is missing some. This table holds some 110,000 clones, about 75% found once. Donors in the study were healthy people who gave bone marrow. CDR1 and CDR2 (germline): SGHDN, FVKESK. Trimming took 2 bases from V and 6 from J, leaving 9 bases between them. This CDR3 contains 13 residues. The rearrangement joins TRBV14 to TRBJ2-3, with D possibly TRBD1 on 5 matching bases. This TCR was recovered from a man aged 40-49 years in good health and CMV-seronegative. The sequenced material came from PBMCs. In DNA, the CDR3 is TGTGCCAGCAGCCAAAACAGGCAGGATACGCAGTATTTT. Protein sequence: CASSQNRQDTQYF.